This T cell receptor beta chain was identified during a study of cytomegalovirus exposure and HLA in healthy donors. Points from the study as a whole: Relative to the approximately 700-donor mean, N-insertions were reportedly fewer in an Asian-associated ancestry cluster in a later analysis.

A multiplex PCR was run with 60 Vbeta primers and 13 Jbeta primers. TCRdb keeps only in-frame clones here, not all; method: immunoSEQ multiplex PCR. The sample totals under 150,000 clones. A word on this clone: The antigen remains unidentified.

Sequencing was done on a sample of PBMCs. This receptor was identified in a woman in her thirties or forties in good health and CMV-seronegative.

DNA for the CDR3: TGCGCCAGCAGCTTGGAGGACAGGGGATCCCGCACAGATACGCAGTATTTT. Its translation: CASSLEDRGSRTDTQYF. This sequence joins TRBV5-1 and TRBJ2-3; 9 bases are a match to TRBD1. Germline loops: CDR1 SGHRS, CDR2 YFSETQ. The CDR3 is made up of 17 amino acids. V lost 0 bases to trimming and J lost 1 base; unmatched junction nucleotides: 6.